The clone carrying this T cell receptor (beta chain) was observed a few times. Its specificity is not known. These data belong to a study of T cells in Graves' hyperthyroidism and ophthalmopathy. Study observations and caveats: Blood also held most thyroid clonotypes expanded beyond 0.001. Prediction of ophthalmopathy progression came a median approximately 6.6 months pre-onset.

The investigators amplified TCR beta CDR3 regions from RNA transcripts. HTBI primers were used for first-round RT-PCR of the TCR CDR3. TCRdb independently ran MiXCR on the multiplex PCR reads; one entry per CDR3 protein. The table records a few hundred thousand distinct CDR3 sequences, under 60% of them present only once. Each patient was aged 18 to 65 and had newly diagnosed hyperthyroidism of under 2 months' duration. The study based diagnoses on clinical symptoms, serum thyroxine and TRAb, thyroid ultrasound and orbital computed tomography. V lost 0 bases and J 0 bases, leaving 16 bases between the germline ends. The CDR3 loop spans 18 amino acids. CDR1 SGDLS and CDR2 YYNGEE come from the germline V gene.

The sequence was collected from a woman under 30 with Graves' hyperthyroidism. This chain joins TRBV9 and TRBJ1-3; the D gene is possibly TRBD1 (5 bases). Sequenced input: peripheral blood or thyroid tissue (not recorded which). The CDR3 nucleotides read TGTGCCAGCAGCGTAGGGAGAACAGGAACATTCTCTGGAAACACCATATATTTT. Translation: CASSVGRTGTFSGNTIYF.